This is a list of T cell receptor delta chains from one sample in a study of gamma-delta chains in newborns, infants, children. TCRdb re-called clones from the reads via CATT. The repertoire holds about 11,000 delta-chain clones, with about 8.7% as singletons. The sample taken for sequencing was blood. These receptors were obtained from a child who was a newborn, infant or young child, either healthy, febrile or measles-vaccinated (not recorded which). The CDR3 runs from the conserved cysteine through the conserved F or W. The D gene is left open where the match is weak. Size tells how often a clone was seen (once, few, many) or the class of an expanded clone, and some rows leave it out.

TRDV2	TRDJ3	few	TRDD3	TGTGCCTGTGACAGTACTGGGGGGCCTAGCTCCTGGGACACCCGACAGATGTTTTTC	CACDSTGGPSSWDTRQMFF
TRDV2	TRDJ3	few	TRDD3	TGTGCCTGTGATCGTACTGGGGGGCCTAGCTCCTGGGACACCCGACAGATGTTTTTC	CACDRTGGPSSWDTRQMFF
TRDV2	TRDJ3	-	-	TGTGCCTGTGACCCTGCCCACCAGGGATCTGGCTCCTGGGACACCCGACAGATGTTTTTC	CACDPAHQGSGSWDTRQMFF
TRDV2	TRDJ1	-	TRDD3	TGTGCCTGTGAGCCCTTACTGGGGGATACCGATAAACTCATCTTT	CACEPLLGDTDKLIF
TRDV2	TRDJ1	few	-	TGTGCCTGTGACACCGTCGGGCACACCGATAAACCCATCTTT	CACDTVGHTDKPIF
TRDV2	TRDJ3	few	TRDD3	TGTGCCTGTGACACCGTGGGGGATACAAGAAGCAGCTCCTGGGACACCCGACAGATGTTTTTC	CACDTVGDTRSSSWDTRQMFF
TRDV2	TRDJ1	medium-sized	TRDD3	TGTGCCTGTGACAACCTCGGGGGATGGGATAAACTCATCTTT	CACDNLGGWDKLIF
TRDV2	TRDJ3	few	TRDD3	TGTGCCTGTGACACGCTGGGGGATGTTTCCAGCTCCTGGGACACCCGACAGATGTTTTTC	CACDTLGDVSSSWDTRQMFF
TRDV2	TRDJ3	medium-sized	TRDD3	TGTGCCTGTGAGCCGGTGGGGGAGAGCTCCTGGGACACCCGACAGATGTTTTTC	CACEPVGESSWDTRQMFF
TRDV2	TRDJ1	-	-	TGTGCCTGTGACACTCTCCTACCGGGCTCTAATAGGCTGTACACCGATAAACTCATCTTT	CACDTLLPGSNRLYTDKLIF
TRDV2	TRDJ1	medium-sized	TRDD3	TGTGCCTGTGACACCGTTCGTACTGGGGGATACACCGCTCGCGATAAACTCATCTTT	CACDTVRTGGYTARDKLIF